This TCR beta chain is from a study of lung T cells in sarcoidosis with Löfgren's syndrome. Study-wide findings and caveats: Versus controls, Löfgren's syndrome patients reportedly showed TRAV12-1 and TRBV2 as most expanded. TRAV12-1 preferentially paired with TRBV2, with homologous CDR3s. Shared TRAV12-1 and TRBV2 CDR3 motifs were reported across several patients.

This clonotype was detected ten times or more. What it binds is not known. TCRdb used MiXCR to reprocess the reads, holding one entry per CDR3 protein. Of roughly 63,000 distinct CDR3 sequences listed, 21% are singletons. The CDR3 extends over 14 amino acids. The germline V and J ends were trimmed by 6 bases and 5 bases, with 16 bases remaining between them. The V gene's germline CDR1 is MNHNS and CDR2 SASEGT. This TCR was sampled from a human donor with sarcoidosis (Löfgren's syndrome or another form), or a control subject (not recorded which). The sequenced material came from CD4+ T cells from PBMCs. The chain couples TRBV6-1 to TRBJ1-1; TRBD1 might be the D (5 bases). The CDR3 DNA reads TGTGCCAGCAGGGAACAGGTCCGGGATACTGAAGCTTTCTTT. Encoded protein: CASREQVRDTEAFF.